The 20 T cell receptor beta chains in this list originate from one sample, sequenced in a study of T cell responses to AZD1222 COVID-19 vaccine. Clones were read by immunoSEQ multiplex PCR, and TCRdb kept only the in-frame ones, dropping some. The sample comprises 150,000 to 200,000 clones, 91% of which are singletons, and about 4.4% rests with the top ten. The source material was peripheral blood, sampled on day 0 of AZD1222 vaccination. The receptors were gathered from an adult in good health.

The chain carries TRBV7-8 and TRBJ1-1; TRBD1 is a possible D gene (5 bases). The CDR3 consists of 13 residues. Looked up from germline, CDR1 is SGHVS and CDR2 is FQNEAQ. V gave up 0 bases and J gave up 9 bases, with 11 bases separating them. CDR3 amino acids: CASSLAGGTKAFF. DNA of the CDR3: TGTGCCAGCAGCTTAGCGGGGGGGACCAAAGCTTTCTTT.

The rearrangement uses TRBV2 and TRBJ1-5, with a possible D match to TRBD1 (5 bases). The CDR3 spans 13 residues. The germline gives CDR1 SNHLY, CDR2 FYNNEI. With 0 bases removed from V and 9 bases from J, the gap between germline ends came to 9 bases. The CDR3 DNA follows: TGTGCCAGCAGTGAAGCGGGGGGGAGGCCCCAGCATTTT. It yields the protein CASSEAGGRPQHF.

The V and J genes are TRBV28 and TRBJ2-3, with 8 bases matching TRBD1. CDR3 length: 15 amino acids. The ends lost 5 bases at V and 6 bases at J; junction bases unmatched: 10. Germline assignment: CDR1 MDHEN and CDR2 SYDVKM. The CDR3 bases are TGTGCCAGCAGTACTGGCGGACAGGGTTTTGATACGCAGTATTTT. It yields the protein CASSTGGQGFDTQYF.

J is TRBJ1-4 and V is TRBV19, with no clear D. Germline-derived CDR1 and CDR2 are LNHDA and SQIVND (reference sequence). Between the trimmed V and J ends, which lost 3 bases and 0 bases, there was a span of 14 bases. The CDR3 sequence is 17 residues long. Here the CDR3 reads CASSIRAQVSTNEKLFF. For the CDR3, the DNA is TGTGCCAGTAGTATTAGGGCTCAAGTTTCAACTAATGAAAAACTGTTTTTT.

This chain connects TRBV6-5 to TRBJ2-1; TRBD2 matches 10 bases. CDR1 and CDR2 from the germline V gene are MNHEY and SVGAGI. Unmatched junction bases numbered 6, after V lost 4 bases and J lost 3 bases. The CDR3 sequence is 16 residues long. CDR3 amino acids: CASSSISSGSYNEQFF. The CDR3 bases are TGTGCCAGCAGTTCGATCTCTAGCGGGAGCTACAATGAGCAGTTCTTC.

V is TRBV18 and J is TRBJ1-5; D uncertain. The CDR3 has 14 residues. V lost 3 bases to trimming and J lost 6 bases, with 12 bases between them. Looked up from germline, CDR1 is KGHSH and CDR2 is LQKENI. CDR3 nucleotides: TGTGCCAGCTCACCTATAACACAAGGTCAGCCCCAGCATTTT. Residues: CASSPITQGQPQHF.

This chain joins TRBV2 and TRBJ1-1; D gene uncertain. The germline V and J ends were trimmed by 7 bases and 1 base, with 7 bases remaining between them. CDR1 is SNHLY and CDR2 is FYNNEI in the germline V gene. The CDR3 is 12 residues long. CDR3 residues: CASNRGNTEAFF. The CDR3 DNA sequence: TGTGCCAGCAACCGGGGGAACACTGAAGCTTTCTTT. The full variable domain, rest sourced from reference TRBV2 and TRBJ1-1, is EPEVTQTPSHQVTQMGQEVILRCVPISNHLYFYWYRQILGQKVEFLVSFYNNEISEKSEIFDDQFSVERPDGSNFTLKIRSTKLEDSAMYFCASNRGNTEAFFGQGTRLTVV.

V and J are TRBV30 and TRBJ1-1; 10 bases are a match to TRBD1. CDR1 GTSNPN and CDR2 SVGIG come from the germline V gene (reference sequence). The junction had 8 bases not matched to a gene; V was cut back by 1 base and J by 6 bases. The CDR3 has 15 residues. CDR3 sequence reads: CAWSATGTGASEAFF. The CDR3 DNA reads TGTGCCTGGAGTGCTACCGGGACAGGGGCGTCTGAAGCTTTCTTT.

The CDR3 DNA follows: TGTGCCAGCAGCTCACCTCGCCGACAGAACTCGAACTATGGCTACACCTTC. This sequence encodes CASSSPRRQNSNYGYTF. The V and J genes are TRBV11-2 and TRBJ1-2, with a possible D match to TRBD1 (5 bases). CDR3 length: 17 residues. CDR1 SGHAT and CDR2 FQNNGV come from the germline V gene. V was shortened by 4 bases and J by 2 bases, with 20 bases between the two germline ends.

The rearrangement uses TRBV14 and TRBJ2-7; D remains ambiguous. The CDR3 covers 14 residues. The ends were cut back, 0 bases at V and 4 bases at J, with 10 bases in the middle. Germline assignment: CDR1 SGHDN and CDR2 FVKESK. DNA for the CDR3: TGTGCCAGCAGCCAAGATAGGCGGAATTACGAGCAGTACTTC. This gives the protein CASSQDRRNYEQYF.

This chain joins TRBV5-1 and TRBJ1-1; no firm D call. CDR3 length: 15 amino acids. Germline V gene sequence: CDR1 SGHRS, CDR2 YFSETQ. Trimming stripped 4 bases from V and 1 base from J, with 14 bases between. The CDR3 protein is CASSVGLPRNTEAFF. In DNA, the CDR3 is TGCGCCAGCAGCGTGGGCTTGCCCCGGAACACTGAAGCTTTCTTT.

J is TRBJ2-1 and V is TRBV21-1; the table's D call, TRBD2, was not checked against the DNA. TRBV21-1 is marked as a pseudogene. The CDR3 loop spans 12 amino acids. In DNA form, the CDR3 reads TGTGCCAGGACTTCCAACTACAATGAGCAGTTCTTC. Translating it yields CARTSNYNEQFF.

The V call is TRBV21-1, the J call TRBJ1-1. TRBV21-1 is classified as a pseudogene. The CDR3 is 14 amino acids. CDR3: CASSNCSRNTEAFF. CDR3 DNA: TGTGCCAGCAGCAATTGCAGCAGAAACACTGAAGCTTTCTTT.

The genes are TRBV5-1 and TRBJ2-1; TRBD2 agrees at 12 bases. Trimming took 4 bases from V and 6 from J; bases not matched to a gene: 8. The CDR3 contains 16 residues. Germline CDR1 SGHRS, CDR2 YFSETQ. The CDR3 sequence: CASSGGTSGPTNEQFF. CDR3 bases: TGCGCCAGCAGCGGGGGGACTAGCGGGCCAACCAATGAGCAGTTCTTC.

This sequence joins TRBV6-5 and TRBJ2-7; maybe TRBD2 (6 bases). Trimming cost V 6 bases and J 7 bases, with 16 bases left between them. CDR3 length equals 13 residues. Germline assignment: CDR1 MNHEY and CDR2 SVGAGI. The CDR3 region is CASRGVLAAEQYF. In DNA form, the CDR3 reads TGTGCCAGCAGGGGGGTACTAGCTGCAGAGCAGTACTTC.

The rearrangement links TRBV30 to TRBJ1-3; tentative D call: TRBD1 (5 bases). This CDR3 has 11 amino acids. Germline assignment: CDR1 GTSNPN and CDR2 SVGIG (reference sequence). Trimming pared 3 bases from V and 8 bases from J, leaving 8 bases between. The CDR3: CAWRTEDTIYF. DNA of the CDR3: TGTGCCTGGAGGACAGAAGACACCATATATTTT. The entire variable domain, with the rest obtained from reference TRBV30 and TRBJ1-3, is as follows: SQTIHQWPATLVQPVGSPLSLECTVEGTSNPNLYWYRQAAGRGLQLLFYSVGIGQISSEVPQNLSASRPQDRQFILSSKKLLLSDSGFYLCAWRTEDTIYFGEGSWLTVV.

V is TRBV5-1 and J is TRBJ1-2, with 8 bases matching TRBD1. With 0 bases clipped from V and 2 bases from J, the junction kept 0 bases outside the gene matches. This CDR3 comprises 14 residues. Germline CDR1 reads SGHRS; CDR2 reads YFSETQ. The CDR3 here is CASSLGQGNYGYTF. The CDR3 DNA reads TGCGCCAGCAGCTTGGGACAGGGGAACTATGGCTACACCTTC.

The chain links TRBV28 to TRBJ2-5; possible D gene TRBD2, 6 bases. CDR1 and CDR2 (germline): MDHEN, SYDVKM. The CDR3 spans 15 residues. V was shortened by 8 bases and J by 4 bases, with 20 bases between the two germline ends. Here the CDR3 reads CASRHYSGLRETQYF. In DNA, the CDR3 is TGTGCCAGCCGTCATTATTCGGGACTGCGAGAGACCCAGTACTTC.

J is TRBJ2-3 and V is TRBV5-1; no clear D. Trimming removed 4 bases from V and 6 bases from J, with 9 bases in between. The CDR3 is 12 amino acids. In germline, CDR1 is SGHRS, CDR2 YFSETQ. The CDR3 bases are TGCGCCAGCAGCCCGGATGTGGATACGCAGTATTTT. Its protein product is CASSPDVDTQYF.

This clone was found once. This chain uses TRBV5-1 with TRBJ1-5; D is undetermined. The germline V and J ends were trimmed by 4 bases and 2 bases, with 16 bases remaining between them. Germline CDR1 is SGHRS and CDR2 is YFSETQ. The CDR3 totals 16 residues. The CDR3 DNA reads as TGCGCCAGCAGCCTGGAAGGGTTCGGGGGCAATCAGCCCCAGCATTTT. Translated: CASSLEGFGGNQPQHF. The complete variable domain, with remaining parts taken from reference TRBV5-1 and TRBJ1-5, reads KAGVTQTPRYLIKTRGQQVTLSCSPISGHRSVSWYQQTPGQGLQFLFEYFSETQRNKGNFPGRFSGRQFSNSRSEMNVSTLELGDSALYLCASSLEGFGGNQPQHFGDGTRLSIL.